The 12 T cell receptor beta chains listed next were all sequenced from one sample in a study of shared clonotypes between healthy human individuals. The repertoire was sequenced with immunoSEQ multiplex PCR; TCRdb's copy has only in-frame clones and lacks some. The sample holds roughly 1 million clones, 75% seen once. Sequencing was carried out using memory CD4+ T cells sorted from blood. The subset: CD45RA-negative fraction. These TCRs come from a man aged 18 to 29 in good health.

The chain carries TRBV7-8 and TRBJ2-1; 8 positions agree with TRBD2. The trim removed 4 bases at V and 2 bases at J, leaving 10 bases unmatched. The germline gives CDR1 SGHVS, CDR2 FQNEAQ. The CDR3 covers 17 residues. CDR3 nucleotide sequence: TGTGCCAGCAGCTCCCAGGGCGGAGCGGGGGCCTACAATGAGCAGTTCTTC. Translating gives CASSSQGGAGAYNEQFF.

This chain links TRBV7-2 with TRBJ1-4; 8 bases fit TRBD1. Germline-derived CDR1 and CDR2 are SGHTA and FQGNSA. The CDR3 covers 14 residues. The V gene end was trimmed by 5 bases and the J gene end by 4 bases; junction bases not matched to a gene: 3. The chain's CDR3 is CASSRDRGNEKLFF. CDR3 bases: TGTGCCAGCAGCCGCGACAGGGGTAATGAAAAACTGTTTTTT. The full variable domain, rest sourced from reference TRBV7-2 and TRBJ1-4, is GAGVSQSPSNKVTEKGKDVELRCDPISGHTALYWYRQSLGQGLEFLIYFQGNSAPDKSGLPSDRFSAERTGGSVSTLTIQRTQQEDSAVYLCASSRDRGNEKLFFGSGTQLSVL.

V is TRBV28 and J is TRBJ2-3; D perhaps matches TRBD2 (6 bases). Germline CDR1 reads MDHEN; CDR2 reads SYDVKM. V was trimmed by 6 bases and J by 4 bases, leaving 14 bases between them. The CDR3 contains 14 residues. CDR3 coding DNA: TGTGCCAGCAGGGGATCCGGAGGGGCAGATACGCAGTATTTT. Translating it yields CASRGSGGADTQYF.

A few counts support this clone. The chain has TRBV16 and TRBJ1-2; the D is unclear. Trimming removed 2 bases at V and 7 bases at J, with 14 bases between. The V gene's germline CDR1 is KGHSY and CDR2 FQNENV. This CDR3 is 14 amino acids long. As DNA, the CDR3 is TGTGCCAGCAGCCAAAGTTCCGGGCCCCGTGGCTACACCTTC. Amino acid sequence: CASSQSSGPRGYTF.

Written as DNA, the CDR3 is TGTGCCATCAGTTCCTTCGGGACTAGCGGGAGTATCGGGGAGCTGTTTTTT. Translated: CAISSFGTSGSIGELFF. V and J are TRBV10-3 and TRBJ2-2; 14 bases are shared with TRBD2. Germline V lookup: CDR1 ENHRY, CDR2 SYGVKD. The CDR3 is made up of 17 amino acids. Unmatched junction bases numbered 9, after V lost 5 bases and J lost 7 bases.

V is TRBV10-2 and J is TRBJ2-5; TRBD2 aligns across 8 bases. After removal of 7 bases from V and 4 bases from J, the junction contained 5 bases not matched to a gene. The CDR3 runs to 13 residues. The germline gives CDR1 WSHSY, CDR2 SAAADI. CDR3 DNA sequence: TGCGCCAGCACCGGGGGGGGTTTAGAGACCCAGTACTTC. Translation gives CASTGGGLETQYF.

This chain connects TRBV28 to TRBJ2-6; D not resolved. Trimming pared 4 bases from V and 0 bases from J, leaving 7 bases between. The CDR3 contains 15 residues. Germline-derived CDR1 and CDR2 are MDHEN and SYDVKM. Written as DNA, the CDR3 is TGTGCCAGCAGTTCGCTGTACTCTGGGGCCAACGTCCTGACTTTC. The encoded protein is CASSSLYSGANVLTF.

For this clone: Germline and junction disagree at one end, which may indicate a read error. The chain couples TRBV6-5 to TRBJ2-7; 7 positions match TRBD1. From germline, CDR1 is MNHEY and CDR2 SVGAGI. The CDR3 contains 14 residues. The CDR3 nucleotides read TGTGCCAGCAGTGACTCGCAGGGGGCCTACGAGCAGTACTTC. Translating gives CASSDSQGAYEQYF.

This clone was recorded a few times. The V and J genes are TRBV14 and TRBJ2-5; D gene unclear. CDR1 SGHDN and CDR2 FVKESK come from the germline V gene. The germline V and J ends were trimmed by 1 base and 1 base, with 7 bases remaining between them. CDR3 length equals 14 residues. CDR3 in amino acids: CASSQGVFQETQYF. The CDR3 bases are TGTGCCAGCAGCCAAGGTGTGTTCCAAGAGACCCAGTACTTC.

CDR3 protein: CASSIISGGSNQPQHF. CDR3 nucleotides: TGTGCCAGTAGTATTATCTCGGGGGGGAGCAATCAGCCCCAGCATTTT. The chain is built from TRBV19 and TRBJ1-5, with a tentative D call TRBD1 (5 bases). Germline V gene lookup returns CDR1 LNHDA and CDR2 SQIVND (reference sequence). CDR3 length equals 16 residues. V shed 3 bases and J shed 1 base, with 13 bases lying between them.

The V gene is TRBV7-9, the J gene TRBJ2-2; D assignment may be TRBD1 or TRBD2 (6 bases each). The CDR3 totals 16 residues. Looked up from germline, CDR1 is SEHNR and CDR2 is FQNEAQ (reference sequence). Trimming cost V 4 bases and J 7 bases, with 19 bases left between them. CDR3 region: CASSSRAGGGGGELFF. The CDR3 region has the DNA TGTGCCAGCAGCTCCCGGGCAGGCGGAGGGGGCGGGGAGCTGTTTTTT.

Here the CDR3 DNA reads TGTGCCAGTGCCGGGGCTCCCCTTTACGAGCAGTACTTC. Translated, it gives CASAGAPLYEQYF. V usage is TRBV6-1 and J usage is TRBJ2-7; D tentatively fits TRBD1 or TRBD2 (5 bases each). This CDR3 comprises 13 residues. The germline V and J ends were trimmed by 9 bases and 4 bases, with 16 bases remaining between them. Germline V gene lookup returns CDR1 MNHNS and CDR2 SASEGT.